A single sample gave rise to the 20 T cell receptor beta chains below, sequenced in a study of OX40 agonist ivuxolimab in advanced cancers. Library creation used the immunoSEQ multiplex PCR assay. TCRdb took this table from immuneACCESS and kept in-frame rearrangements with V and J called. Such tables lack part of the clones; where checked against another copy, unresolved V genes explain under half of the gap, and the rest is unexplained. This sample comprises 13,000 to 15,000 clones, less than 95% of them detected only once. The top ten constitute over 20% of the sample. The sequences come from CD4+ or CD8+ T cells sorted from blood, collected in a trial of the OX40 agonist ivuxolimab. These receptors were obtained from an adult with an advanced solid tumor such as melanoma, head and neck, liver or kidney cancer.

J is TRBJ2-1 and V is TRBV11-2, with D perhaps matching TRBD1 (5 bases). Per germline, CDR1 SGHAT and CDR2 FQNNGV. Trimming stripped 5 bases from V and 0 bases from J, with 11 bases between. This CDR3 contains 15 residues. For the CDR3, the DNA is TGTGCCAGCAGCCCCAGGGAAAGCTCCTACAATGAGCAGTTCTTC. Its translation is CASSPRESSYNEQFF.

V usage is TRBV27 and J usage is TRBJ2-7; 11 nucleotides agree with TRBD2. The ends lost 8 bases at V and 3 bases at J; junction bases unmatched: 6. The CDR3 is 14 amino acids. The germline gives CDR1 MNHEY, CDR2 SMNVEV (reference sequence). The CDR3 bases are TGTGCCAGCGCGACACTAGCGGGAGTCTACGAGCAGTACTTC. Protein product: CASATLAGVYEQYF.

This chain connects TRBV27 to TRBJ2-7; 8 bases line up with TRBD1. Germline trimming cut 6 bases from V and 4 bases from J; bases unmatched to any gene: 2. This CDR3 has 12 amino acids. Germline assignment: CDR1 MNHEY and CDR2 SMNVEV (reference sequence). CDR3 sequence: CASRTGAYEQYF. Here the CDR3 DNA reads TGTGCCAGCAGGACAGGGGCTTACGAGCAGTACTTC.

The chain links TRBV27 to TRBJ1-1; the D is unclear. The germline V gene encodes CDR1 MNHEY and CDR2 SMNVEV (reference sequence). The CDR3 is made up of 13 amino acids. Trimming took off 3 bases at V and 0 bases at J, with 5 bases between the two ends. The CDR3 DNA sequence: TGTGCCAGCAGTTTGCAGGTGAACACTGAAGCTTTCTTT. This sequence encodes CASSLQVNTEAFF.

The J gene is TRBJ2-7, the V gene TRBV27; the D is unclear. Germline assignment: CDR1 MNHEY and CDR2 SMNVEV (reference sequence). Trimming stripped 7 bases from V and 6 bases from J, with 10 bases between. This CDR3 comprises 11 residues. The DNA of the CDR3 is TGTGCCAGCACCACGGGCAGCGAGCAGTACTTC. Amino acid sequence: CASTTGSEQYF.

Only one count was recorded for this clone. The V call is TRBV27, the J call TRBJ1-6; the D is unclear. With 8 bases removed from V and 7 bases from J, the gap between germline ends came to 15 bases. The CDR3 contains 14 residues. The germline gives CDR1 MNHEY, CDR2 SMNVEV (reference sequence). CDR3 sequence reads: CASSWAATNSPLHF. CDR3 bases: TGTGCCAGCTCCTGGGCAGCTACCAATTCACCCCTCCACTTT.

The rearrangement joins TRBV27 to TRBJ2-1; D might be TRBD1 (6 bases). Germline-derived CDR1 and CDR2 are MNHEY and SMNVEV (reference sequence). This CDR3 contains 12 residues. Trimming removed 4 bases at V and 7 bases at J, with 8 bases between. The CDR3 bases are TGTGCCAGCAGTTCGCAGGGGAATGAGCAGTTCTTC. This translates into CASSSQGNEQFF.

The chain joins TRBV30 to TRBJ1-5; D is undetermined. The CDR3 covers 18 residues. The V gene's germline CDR1 is GTSNPN and CDR2 SVGIG (reference sequence). The V end lost 2 bases, the J end lost 4 bases, and 24 bases lay between the germline ends. The CDR3 DNA reads TGTGCCTGGAGTCCTTCCGAAAACTACGGCGGGTATAATCAGCCCCAGCATTTT. The encoded protein is CAWSPSENYGGYNQPQHF. The complete variable domain, with remaining parts taken from reference TRBV30 and TRBJ1-5, reads SQTIHQWPATLVQPVGSPLSLECTVEGTSNPNLYWYRQAAGRGLQLLFYSVGIGQISSEVPQNLSASRPQDRQFILSSKKLLLSDSGFYLCAWSPSENYGGYNQPQHFGDGTRLSIL.

The genes are TRBV2 and TRBJ1-5; D remains unclear. The germline CDR1 and CDR2 sequences are SNHLY and FYNNEI. The CDR3 is made up of 12 amino acids. Trimming took 4 bases from V and 7 from J, leaving 8 bases between them. Here the CDR3 DNA reads TGTGCCAGCAGTGGCGGTGCACAGCCCCAGCATTTT. This sequence encodes CASSGGAQPQHF.

This clone was seen only once. V gene TRBV6-1 combines with J gene TRBJ1-2; D remains unclear. The CDR3 runs 15 residues. CDR1 is MNHNS and CDR2 is SASEGT in the germline V gene. Trimming removed 3 bases from V and 0 bases from J, with 11 bases in between. In DNA form, the CDR3 reads TGTGCCAGCAGTGACGGATGGATGACTAACTATGGCTACACCTTC. Translation gives CASSDGWMTNYGYTF.

V is TRBV5-1 and J is TRBJ2-7; D gene ambiguous. The germline V gene encodes CDR1 SGHRS and CDR2 YFSETQ. Trimming took off 6 bases at V and 5 bases at J, with 15 bases between the two ends. The CDR3 has 13 residues. CDR3 region: CASMYPGGNEQYF. The CDR3 bases are TGCGCCAGCATGTACCCAGGTGGCAACGAGCAGTACTTC.

This rearrangement joins TRBV10-3 to TRBJ2-1, with 7 bases matching TRBD1. Germline V gene sequence: CDR1 ENHRY, CDR2 SYGVKD. The CDR3 runs 14 residues. V shed 4 bases, J shed 5 bases, and the junction held 5 bases outside the gene matches. The DNA of the CDR3 is TGTGCCATCAGTGTGGGGACAGAGGACAATGAGCAGTTCTTC. Amino acid sequence: CAISVGTEDNEQFF.

The chain's CDR3 is CASGSLGGLTDTQYF. Written as DNA, the CDR3 is TGTGCTAGTGGTTCCCTGGGGGGCCTCACAGATACGCAGTATTTT. This chain connects TRBV12-5 to TRBJ2-3; the D call may be TRBD1 or TRBD2 (6 bases each). This CDR3 contains 15 residues. With 4 bases removed from V and 2 bases from J, the gap between germline ends came to 13 bases. Per the germline V gene, CDR1 is LGHNT and CDR2 is FRNRAP.

This sequence joins TRBV11-2 and TRBJ2-1; D may correspond to TRBD1 or TRBD2 (5 bases each). With 5 bases removed from V and 5 bases from J, the gap between germline ends came to 22 bases. The CDR3 sequence is 17 residues long. The germline V gene encodes CDR1 SGHAT and CDR2 FQNNGV. Written as DNA, the CDR3 is TGTGCCAGCAGCCGAGACTCATTCAGGGTGGGGGACAATGAGCAGTTCTTC. This encodes CASSRDSFRVGDNEQFF.

Only one count was recorded for this clone. The chain is built from TRBV5-5 and TRBJ2-7; the D is unclear. V lost 3 bases to trimming and J lost 3 bases, with 4 bases between them. The germline V gene encodes CDR1 SGHKS and CDR2 YYEKEE (reference sequence). There are 11 residues in the CDR3. CDR3 nucleotides: TGTGCCAGCAGCTCGATCTACGAGCAGTACTTC. It translates to CASSSIYEQYF.

The V call is TRBV12-5, the J call TRBJ1-5; D is undetermined. The length of the CDR3 is 18 residues. Deletions cut 3 bases from V and 0 bases from J, with 18 bases between. The germline V gene encodes CDR1 LGHNT and CDR2 FRNRAP. CDR3 sequence reads: CASGFHTDRDNSNQPQHF. Here the CDR3 DNA reads TGTGCTAGTGGTTTTCACACGGACCGCGACAATAGCAATCAGCCCCAGCATTTT.

The rearrangement joins TRBV4-1 to TRBJ1-6, with TRBD1 matching over 8 bases. The ends lost 1 base at V and 10 bases at J; junction bases unmatched: 3. From germline, CDR1 is MGHRA and CDR2 YSYEKL. The CDR3 contains 14 residues. In DNA, the CDR3 is TGCGCCAGCAGCCAAGCCCAGGGGGCGTCACCCCTCCACTTT. Translation: CASSQAQGASPLHF.

The chain links TRBV7-3 to TRBJ1-1; D gene ambiguous. CDR3 length equals 14 residues. Trimming cost V 2 bases and J 7 bases, with 14 bases left between them. Per germline, CDR1 SGHTA and CDR2 FQGTGA. The CDR3 DNA follows: TGTGCCAGCAGCTTATATTCACCGCCCGATGAAGCTTTCTTT. Translated: CASSLYSPPDEAFF. Complete variable domain (other parts from reference TRBV7-3 and TRBJ1-1): GAGVSQTPSNKVTEKGKYVELRCDPISGHTALYWYRQSLGQGPEFLIYFQGTGAADDSGLPNDRFFAVRPEGSVSTLKIQRTERGDSAVYLCASSLYSPPDEAFFGQGTRLTVV.

V and J are TRBV5-1 and TRBJ2-3; 12 nucleotides agree with TRBD1. Germline V CDR1 and CDR2: SGHRS, YFSETQ. The V gene end was trimmed by 0 bases and the J gene end by 2 bases; junction bases not matched to a gene: 1. This CDR3 contains 16 residues. In nucleotides, the CDR3 is TGCGCCAGCAGCTTGGAGGGACAGGGGGCCACAGATACGCAGTATTTT. Translating gives CASSLEGQGATDTQYF.

The chain uses TRBV28 and TRBJ1-1; D is ambiguous. The CDR3 has 12 residues. V shed 3 bases and J shed 2 bases, with 4 bases lying between them. Germline lookup yields CDR1 MDHEN and CDR2 SYDVKM. The CDR3 is CASSLGNTEAFF. In nucleotides, the CDR3 is TGTGCCAGCAGTTTGGGAAACACTGAAGCTTTCTTT.